The rows below give T cell receptor beta chains drawn from one sample of a study of shared clonotypes between healthy human individuals. TCRdb's table, derived via immunoSEQ multiplex PCR, lists solely in-frame clones and lacks some. The profile shows approximately 2,000,000 clones, about 93% of them singletons. Sequenced input: naive CD8+ T cells from PBMCs. Receptors were obtained from a man aged 18 to 30 in good health. Some clones in this sample may be carry-over from other donors' samples. Both conserved end residues are part of each CDR3. A D gene is named only where the DNA matches it firmly. Clone sizes are given selectively: once, few, many, or a class where the clone is expanded.

v_gene	d_gene	j_gene	abundance	CDR3aa	CDR3nt
TRBV28	NA	TRBJ2-7	NA	CASSHSYEQYF	TGTGCCAGCAGTCACTCCTACGAGCAGTACTTC
TRBV11-3	NA	TRBJ1-2	NA	CASSLAGGYGYTF	TGTGCCAGCAGCTTAGCTGGGGGCTATGGCTACACCTTC
TRBV6-1	TRBD1	TRBJ1-4	NA	CASSYRDSREKLFF	TGTGCCAGCAGCTACAGGGACAGTCGGGAAAAACTGTTTTTT
TRBV7-2	TRBD2	TRBJ2-1	NA	CASSRSSGSRGNEQFF	TGTGCCAGCAGCAGAAGCAGCGGGAGTCGGGGAAATGAGCAGTTCTTC
TRBV5-1	TRBD1	TRBJ2-7	NA	CASSFDRDAGYEQYF	TGCGCCAGCAGCTTTGACAGGGACGCGGGCTACGAGCAGTACTTC
TRBV7-8	TRBD2	TRBJ2-1	NA	CASSPVAGYSYNEQFF	TGTGCCAGCAGCCCAGTAGCGGGCTACTCCTACAATGAGCAGTTCTTC
TRBV4-2	TRBD1	TRBJ1-4	NA	CASSQESGGTNEKLFF	TGTGCCAGCAGCCAAGAATCAGGGGGCACTAATGAAAAACTGTTTTTT
TRBV7-8	TRBD2	TRBJ2-5	once	CASSRGLAGVETQYF	TGTGCCAGCAGCCGGGGACTAGCGGGAGTTGAGACCCAGTACTTC
TRBV7-8	NA	TRBJ2-1	once	CASSARVIYNEQFF	TGTGCCAGCAGTGCTAGGGTAATTTACAATGAGCAGTTCTTC
TRBV18	NA	TRBJ2-7	NA	CASSPPGPTPSYEQYF	TGTGCCAGCTCACCACCCGGACCCACCCCCTCCTACGAGCAGTACTTC
TRBV5-5	NA	TRBJ2-4	NA	CASSQDGGTRAKNIQYF	TGTGCCAGCAGCCAGGACGGGGGAACCCGGGCCAAAAACATTCAGTACTTC
TRBV11-2	NA	TRBJ2-7	NA	CASSLLGTLNEQYF	TGTGCCAGCAGCTTATTAGGTACCTTAAACGAGCAGTACTTC
TRBV28	TRBD2	TRBJ2-3	once	CASSLGPSGRALVTDTQYF	TGTGCCAGCAGTTTAGGCCCAAGCGGGAGGGCCCTCGTCACAGATACGCAGTATTTT
TRBV27	NA	TRBJ1-5	NA	CASSLGPDTLNQPQHF	TGTGCCAGCAGTTTGGGGCCGGATACCCTCAATCAGCCCCAGCATTTT
TRBV27	NA	TRBJ1-5	NA	CASTPLSDRNQPQHF	TGTGCCAGCACCCCCTTGTCGGATCGGAATCAGCCCCAGCATTTT
TRBV4-1	TRBD1	TRBJ1-2	NA	CASSQTQTGTYGYTF	TGCGCCAGCAGCCAAACCCAGACAGGGACCTATGGCTACACCTTC
TRBV7-8	NA	TRBJ2-1	NA	CASSLLDEQFF	TGTGCCAGCAGCTTACTGGATGAGCAGTTCTTC
TRBV11-2	NA	TRBJ2-7	NA	CASRGFEQYF	TGTGCCAGCAGAGGGTTTGAGCAGTACTTC
TRBV28	NA	TRBJ1-4	few	CASSLGQGHEKLFF	TGTGCCAGCAGTTTAGGCCAGGGACATGAAAAACTGTTTTTT